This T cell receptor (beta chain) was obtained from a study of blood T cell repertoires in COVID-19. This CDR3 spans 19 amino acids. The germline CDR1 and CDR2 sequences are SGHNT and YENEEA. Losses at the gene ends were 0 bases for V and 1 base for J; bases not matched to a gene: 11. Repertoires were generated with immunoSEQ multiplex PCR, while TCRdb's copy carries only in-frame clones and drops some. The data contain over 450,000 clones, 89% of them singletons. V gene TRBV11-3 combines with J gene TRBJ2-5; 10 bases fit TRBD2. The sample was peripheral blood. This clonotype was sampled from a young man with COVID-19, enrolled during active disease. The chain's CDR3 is CASSLDPRLAGDTQETQYF. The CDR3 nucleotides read TGTGCCAGCAGCTTAGATCCTCGCCTAGCGGGGGACACCCAAGAGACCCAGTACTTC.